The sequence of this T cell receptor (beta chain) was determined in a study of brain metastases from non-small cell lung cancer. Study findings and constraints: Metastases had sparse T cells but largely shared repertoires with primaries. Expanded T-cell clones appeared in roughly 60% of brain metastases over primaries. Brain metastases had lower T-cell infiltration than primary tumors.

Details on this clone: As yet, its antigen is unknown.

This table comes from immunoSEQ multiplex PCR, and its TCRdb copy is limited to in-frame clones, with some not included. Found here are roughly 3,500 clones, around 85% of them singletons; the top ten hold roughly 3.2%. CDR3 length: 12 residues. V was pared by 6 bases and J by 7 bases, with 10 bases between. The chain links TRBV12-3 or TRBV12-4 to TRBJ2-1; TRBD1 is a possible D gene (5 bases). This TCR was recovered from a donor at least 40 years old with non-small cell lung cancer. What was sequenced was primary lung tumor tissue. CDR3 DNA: TGTGCCAGCAGCCTAGGGGCGAATGAGCAGTTCTTC. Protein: CASSLGANEQFF.